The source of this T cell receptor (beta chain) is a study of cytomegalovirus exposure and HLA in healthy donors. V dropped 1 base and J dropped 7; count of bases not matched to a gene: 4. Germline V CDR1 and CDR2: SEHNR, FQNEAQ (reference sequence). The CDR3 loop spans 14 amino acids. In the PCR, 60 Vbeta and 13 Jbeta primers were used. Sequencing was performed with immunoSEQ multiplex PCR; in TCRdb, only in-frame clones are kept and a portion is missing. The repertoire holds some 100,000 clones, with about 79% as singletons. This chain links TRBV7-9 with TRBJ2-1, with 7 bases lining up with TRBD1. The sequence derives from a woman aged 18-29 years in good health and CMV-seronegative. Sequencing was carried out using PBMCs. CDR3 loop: CASSLEGRGNEQFF. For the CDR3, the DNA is TGTGCCAGCAGCTTAGAGGGCAGGGGGAATGAGCAGTTCTTC.